This TCR beta chain was sequenced during a study of vaccination effects on CD4 cells after COVID-19 (dated by TCRdb to between 2021 and 2022). In the study overall: Two doses of either the BNT162b2 or the mRNA-1273 mRNA SARS-CoV-2 vaccine were administered to participants. Cultures from other donors in the study were sequenced using the Oncomine TCR Beta short-read assay on an Illumina iSeq 100. In both COVID-19 convalescent patients and infection-naive vaccine recipients, the study compared SARS-CoV-2 spike-specific CD4+ TCR repertoires from before mRNA vaccination with those from after it. Altogether, roughly 10 COVID-19 convalescent patients and several SARS-CoV-2-naive healthy vaccine recipients made up the full study.

Per the germline V gene, MNHEY is the CDR1 and SVGAGI is the CDR2. The CDR3 numbers 14 residues from cysteine through phenylalanine. The read is trimmed to its CDR3 DNA, 42 bases read in frame from base 1. V lost 7 bases and J lost 3 bases; the stretch between them is 15 bases long. On the study overall, not on this receptor specifically: Limitations of the study were the small number of convalescent patients and the absence of early post-infection timepoints. Marked clonal contraction was observed in both infection-induced and vaccine-induced clones at late post-vaccination timepoints, consistent with waning T cell responses. In healthy vaccine recipients, vaccine-induced clones were almost all SARS-CoV-2 mono-reactive, with only 1 of 255 cross-reactive with common cold coronaviruses.

In the ViraFEST assay, PBMC were stimulated with viral peptide pools, and antigen-specific CD4+ T cell clonotypes were then identified by expansion using TCR sequencing. After around 11 days of culture, CD4+ T cells were isolated with the EasySep CD4+ T cell isolation kit. The absence of prior SARS-CoV-2 infection in healthy vaccine recipients was confirmed by negative nucleocapsid antibodies before and after vaccination. Over 1.5 million PBMC per well were cultured with approximately 10 ug/ml peptides in IMDM containing about 5% human AB serum, approximately 10 IU/ml IL-2 and gentamicin. Half of the culture medium was replaced with fresh IL-2-containing medium on days 3 and 7. Unless otherwise noted, each peptide stimulation condition was cultured in triplicate wells. Using Ficoll-Paque Plus gradient centrifugation, PBMC were separated from whole blood and then either used fresh or cryopreserved at -140C. The overlapping peptide pools covered the spike proteins of SARS-CoV-2 as well as those of the common cold coronaviruses HCoV-NL63, HCoV-OC43 and HCoV-229E. The QIAamp micro DNA kit was used to extract genomic DNA from the cultured CD4+ T cells.

As concerns this clone: Its cognate antigen has yet to be identified. Base qualities are not recorded, but no much larger clone differs from it by a single base.

The library was prepared using the immunoSEQ multiplex PCR assay. DNA from the CD4+ T cells that had been cultured and isolated underwent TCR beta CDR3 sequencing. In the original analysis: Non-productive TCR sequences were discarded, and reads were trimmed to the CDR3 region, with only CDR3s of 7 or more amino acids retained. The MANAFEST web app was used to identify antigen-specific clonotypes by comparing expansion in peptide wells with expansion in reference cultures. Positive clones required FDR<0.05 expansion versus reference and all other wells, odds ratio above 5, and frequency above 0.1% in two replicate wells. Clonotypes significantly expanded in SARS-CoV-2 spike wells and in at least one common cold coronavirus spike condition were defined as cross-reactive. Using the stringdist R package, CDR3 similarity was measured by Levenshtein distance, and unrooted trees were constructed with ape in R 3.6.1. TCRdb limited this immuneACCESS table to in-frame rearrangements with V and J called. A share of clones is missing; checked studies link under half to unresolved V genes, and the rest is unexplained. V and J calls and clone size follow that table, whereas D and trimming were derived from the DNA. This sample has about 20,000 clones in its table, and 65% to 85% of those were observed once. The ten largest account for roughly a tenth of the sample.

The chain is assembled from TRBV6-5 and TRBJ1-2; the D gene is perhaps TRBD1, from 5 matching bases. The sequences come from CD4+ T cells from PBMCs cultured with HCoV-NL63 spike peptides, collected before COVID-19 vaccination. Per the publication, the cell subset or site label means: HCoV-NL63 spike overlapping peptide pool stimulation. The sequence derives from a human donor who received a COVID-19 vaccine. CDR3 protein: CASTPIGGDYGYTF. The DNA reads TGTGCCAGCACCCCGATTGGGGGAGACTATGGCTACACCTTC.